This TCR beta chain was documented in a study of blood T cells in healthy people across ages. This clonotype was seen repeatedly, ten times or more. Its specificity is not known. Then a second PCR, running about 6 to 12 cycles, was carried out with a sample-barcoded 5' primer and a J-beta primer mix. All cDNA molecules were each tagged by a template-switch adaptor with 12 random nucleotides. One entry per CDR3 protein, called by TCRdb with MiXCR from the 5' RACE reads. The sample includes some 690,000 distinct CDR3 sequences, 20% to 25% of them seen just once. V lost 0 bases and J lost 5, with 13 bases in between. Germline V gene lookup returns CDR1 DFQATT and CDR2 SNEGSKA (reference sequence). The CDR3 runs to 14 residues. Whole-study results and caveats: Lack of knowledge of donor CMV status possibly confounded expanded clonotype changes. Age brought a roughly linear fall in TCR beta diversity measured per million T cells.

This sequence originates from a man between 70 and 80 years old in good health. Input material: blood. The chain couples TRBV20-1 to TRBJ1-2; D is uncertain. The CDR3 DNA sequence: TGCAGTGCTAGAGATCCCGGATTGAGTTATGGCTACACCTTC. Its translation: CSARDPGLSYGYTF.